One sample yielded the 19 T cell receptor beta chains listed below, sequenced in a study of T cell clonality in common variable immunodeficiency (dated by TCRdb to 2013 to 2016). The library was built by means of the immunoSEQ multiplex PCR assay. What TCRdb holds here is the immuneACCESS table cut down to in-frame rearrangements. Part of the clones is not present; checked against another copy, under half of the missing clones reflect an unresolved V gene, and the others are unexplained. Here the sample lists fewer than 30,000 clones, none seen once only. The ten biggest clones cover 29% of the sample. On the study overall, not on this receptor specifically: CVID TCRbeta sequences were reported to have fewer deletions and N-nucleotide insertions and to lack highly modified clones with 13 or more V deletions.

These receptors have no identified antigens. Sequencing was performed on peripheral blood mononuclear cells. These receptors all come from a human donor with common variable immunodeficiency.

In its sample, this clone was seen a few times. The sequence runs out 3 residues before the end of the CDR3; the remainder is reconstructed from the germline J gene. The chain couples TRBV19 to TRBJ2-6, with TRBD2 as a possible D gene (5 bases). Deletions cut 7 bases from V and 0 bases from J, with 13 bases between. The germline gives CDR1 LNHDA, CDR2 SQIVND (reference sequence). The CDR3 totals 16 residues. The part of the CDR3 DNA that was read is TGTGCCAGTATGGGTCCGGGGTACTCTGGGGCCAACGTC. It is translated as CASMGPGYSGANV. In full, the CDR3 reads CASMGPGYSGANVLTF.

Comments on this clone: The read ends 3 residues before the CDR3 terminus; that terminus is restored from the germline J gene. The J gene is TRBJ2-7, the V gene TRBV6-1; no reliable D call. The length of the CDR3 is 14 residues. Germline CDR1 MNHNS, CDR2 SASEGT. The V end lost 3 bases, the J end lost 3 bases, and 12 bases lay between the germline ends. CDR3 sequence reads: CASSEPGFFYEQYF. The CDR3 bases that were read are TGTGCCAGCAGTGAGCCGGGTTTTTTCTACGAG.

This clone has ten or more counts. The DNA ends 3 residues before the CDR3 does, and the rest of the CDR3 is filled in from the germline J gene. The chain uses TRBV29-1 and TRBJ1-4; TRBD1 might be the D (6 bases). The CDR3 contains 13 residues. The V end lost 7 bases, the J end lost 8 bases, and 17 bases lay between the germline ends. Germline-derived CDR1 and CDR2 are SQVTM and ANQGSEA. CDR3 DNA (partial): TGCAGCGCCGCGGGGGCATTCTCCGAAAAA. This sequence encodes CSAAGAFSEK. The full CDR3 is CSAAGAFSEKLFF. Full variable domain (outside the CDR3, taken from reference TRBV29-1 and TRBJ1-4): SAVISQKPSRDICQRGTSLTIQCQVDSQVTMMFWYRQQPGQSLTLIATANQGSEATYESGFVIDKFPISRPNLTFSTLTVSNMSPEDSSIYLCSAAGAFSEKLFFGSGTQLSVL.

This clone was detected a few times. With the read ending 3 residues before the CDR3 end, the germline J gene is used to fill in that end. This chain connects TRBV7-6 to TRBJ1-5; D is perhaps TRBD1 (5 bases). V was clipped by 5 bases and J by 4 bases, with 12 bases between them. The CDR3 is 14 residues long. Germline CDR1 reads SGHVS; CDR2 reads FNYEAQ. The CDR3 region is CASSPLDTNQPQHF. The sequenced part of the CDR3 DNA is TGTGCCAGCAGCCCACTGGACACTAATCAGCCC.

This clone turned up a few times. The sequenced part of the CDR3 DNA is TGTGCCAGTAGAAATCGACAGGGGAGAAATTCACCC. Encoded protein: CASRNRQGRNSP. The full CDR3 reads CASRNRQGRNSPLHF. The V gene is TRBV19, the J gene TRBJ1-6; 8 bases are shared with TRBD1. The read halts 3 residues ahead of the CDR3 end, with the missing end drawn from the germline J gene. J lost 7 bases, V lost 6 bases, and 8 bases had no gene match. Per the germline V gene, CDR1 is LNHDA and CDR2 is SQIVND (reference sequence). The CDR3 sequence is 15 residues long.

This clone has a count of ten or more. The read ends 3 residues early relative to the CDR3; the germline J gene fills the gap. The J gene is TRBJ2-3, the V gene TRBV7-9; D might be TRBD1 (6 bases). V was cut by 5 bases and J by 2 bases, with 14 bases left in between. Germline CDR1 and CDR2: SEHNR and FQNEAQ (reference sequence). The CDR3 has 15 amino acids. The CDR3 protein is CASSPPGASTDTQYF. The DNA read from the CDR3 is TGTGCCAGCAGCCCGCCAGGGGCGTCCACAGATACG.

Turning to this clone: The read falls 3 residues short of the CDR3 end, and the missing part is taken from the germline J gene. The chain joins TRBV10-1 to TRBJ2-1; TRBD2 might be the D (5 bases). There are 15 residues in the CDR3. Looked up from germline, CDR1 is WNHNN and CDR2 is SYGVQD (reference sequence). Trimming shortened V by 2 bases and J by 3 bases, and 11 bases separated the two germline ends. CDR3 sequence reads: CASSEEGAGYNEQFF. The sequenced part of the CDR3 DNA is TGCGCCAGCAGTGAGGAGGGCGCCGGCTACAATGAG.

This clone was seen at least ten times. Sequencing ends 3 residues short of the CDR3 end; the germline J gene provides the rest. The rearrangement joins TRBV7-2 to TRBJ2-5, with no clear D. The CDR3 covers 11 residues. CDR1 is SGHTA, CDR2 FQGNSA, per germline. Trimming pared 7 bases from V and 2 bases from J, leaving 5 bases between. The sequenced CDR3 bases are TGTGCCAGCACCCAACAAGAGACC. It is translated as CASTQQET. The CDR3 reads in full as CASTQQETQYF.

This clone was counted a few times. The CDR3 end lies 3 residues beyond the end of the read and is filled in from the germline J gene. The V and J genes are TRBV6-1 and TRBJ1-2; 8 bases are a match to TRBD1. From germline, CDR1 is MNHNS and CDR2 SASEGT. Trimming cost V 1 base and J 2 bases; bases outside gene matches: 6. The CDR3 consists of 16 residues. CDR3: CASSEVQGAVNYGYTF. CDR3 DNA (partial): TGTGCCAGCAGTGAAGTTCAGGGGGCGGTCAACTATGGC.

This clone was picked up many times. The missing CDR3 end, 3 residues past where the read stops, is filled in from the germline J gene. J is TRBJ2-2 and V is TRBV5-1; a weak D match, TRBD1 (7 bases). The V gene lost 5 bases and the J gene lost 0 bases, with 11 bases spanning the gap. The CDR3 spans 15 residues. Germline lookup yields CDR1 SGHRS and CDR2 YFSETQ. The CDR3 is CASREGTANTGELFF. Partial CDR3 DNA: TGCGCCAGCAGGGAGGGGACAGCGAACACCGGGGAG. Full variable domain (missing parts from reference TRBV5-1 and TRBJ2-2): KAGVTQTPRYLIKTRGQQVTLSCSPISGHRSVSWYQQTPGQGLQFLFEYFSETQRNKGNFPGRFSGRQFSNSRSEMNVSTLELGDSALYLCASREGTANTGELFFGEGSRLTVL.

This clone was seen a few times. The DNA read from the CDR3 is TGTGCCAGCAGTGAAGCGGTCAGGGGGCTTGGC. Protein sequence: CASSEAVRGLG. The whole CDR3 region reads CASSEAVRGLGYTF. The V gene is TRBV6-1, the J gene TRBJ1-2, with TRBD1 matching over 8 bases. The read gets to within 3 residues of the CDR3 end, and the germline J gene fills in the rest. Germline V gene lookup returns CDR1 MNHNS and CDR2 SASEGT. The junction had 4 bases not matched to a gene; V was cut back by 0 bases and J by 7 bases. The CDR3 is made up of 14 amino acids.

This clone was detected many times. The missing CDR3 end, 3 residues past where the read stops, is filled in from the germline J gene. The genes are TRBV2 and TRBJ1-1; D is perhaps TRBD1 (5 bases). Germline V gene lookup returns CDR1 SNHLY and CDR2 FYNNEI. The CDR3 is made up of 11 amino acids. Trimming left V 8 bases short and J 3 bases short, with 7 bases between. The chain's CDR3 is CASGGDTEAFF. The sequenced CDR3 bases are TGTGCCAGCGGGGGGGACACTGAA.

Turning to this clone: The read terminates 3 residues ahead of where the CDR3 ends, so the germline J gene completes it. The chain carries TRBV7-9 and TRBJ1-3; D perhaps matches TRBD1 (5 bases). Trimming left V 4 bases short and J 2 bases short, with 9 bases between. The CDR3 consists of 14 residues. Germline V gene lookup returns CDR1 SEHNR and CDR2 FQNEAQ (reference sequence). CDR3 bases read: TGTGCCAGCAGCTCCCAGGGTACTGGAAACACC. This sequence encodes CASSSQGTGNT. The CDR3 in its entirety is CASSSQGTGNTIYF.

In its sample, this clone was seen a few times. From the germline J gene comes the end of the CDR3, since the read stops 3 residues before it. The chain joins TRBV11-2 to TRBJ2-5; 7 nucleotides align to TRBD2. V lost 3 bases, J lost 0 bases, and 4 bases stayed unmatched. CDR3 length equals 15 residues. Germline-derived CDR1 and CDR2 are SGHAT and FQNNGV. The chain's CDR3 is CASSLWGGYQETQYF. The covered CDR3 bases are TGTGCCAGCAGCTTGTGGGGGGGATACCAAGAGACC.

A word on this clone: The CDR3 end is not reached by the read, which stops 3 residues before it; the germline J gene fills it in. This chain uses TRBV7-6 with TRBJ2-7; the D gene is possibly TRBD1 (5 bases). The CDR3 contains 14 residues. Trimming left V 5 bases short and J 0 bases short, with 11 bases between. CDR1 SGHVS and CDR2 FNYEAQ come from the germline V gene. This CDR3 is CASSPRQGSYEQYF. Partial CDR3 DNA: TGTGCCAGCAGCCCACGGCAGGGCTCCTACGAG.

Comment on this clone: The CDR3 end lies 3 residues beyond the end of the read and is filled in from the germline J gene. The chain links TRBV7-6 to TRBJ2-5; D might be TRBD1 (6 bases). The V gene's germline CDR1 is SGHVS and CDR2 FNYEAQ. The CDR3 totals 11 residues. V was shortened by 7 bases and J by 5 bases, with 8 bases between the two germline ends. The covered CDR3 bases are TGTGCCAGCATCCAGGGGGAGACC. As protein: CASIQGET. The entire CDR3 sequence reads CASIQGETQYF. Full variable domain (outside the CDR3, taken from reference TRBV7-6 and TRBJ2-5): GAGVSQSPRYKVTKRGQDVALRCDPISGHVSLYWYRQALGQGPEFLTYFNYEAQQDKSGLPNDRFSAERPEGSISTLTIQRTEQRDSAMYRCASIQGETQYFGPGTRLLVL.

Comment on this clone: Read sequence stops 3 residues before the CDR3 end, and the germline J gene provides the missing end. The chain joins TRBV7-9 to TRBJ2-1; TRBD1 is a possible D gene (6 bases). Trimming stripped 1 base from V and 6 bases from J, with 13 bases between. The CDR3 sequence is 15 residues long. Germline V lookup: CDR1 SEHNR, CDR2 FQNEAQ (reference sequence). The CDR3 loop reads CASSLEGGLGNEQFF. The sequenced part of the CDR3 DNA is TGTGCCAGCAGCTTAGAAGGGGGTCTAGGCAATGAG.

This clone was detected a few times. The read ends 3 residues early relative to the CDR3; the germline J gene fills the gap. V usage is TRBV19 and J usage is TRBJ2-1; 13 bases are a match to TRBD2. The ends lost 3 bases at V and 9 bases at J; junction bases unmatched: 5. Germline V gives CDR1 LNHDA, CDR2 SQIVND (reference sequence). CDR3 length equals 15 residues. The CDR3 protein is CASSISGLAGAEQFF. The sequenced CDR3 bases are TGTGCCAGTAGTATTAGCGGACTAGCGGGGGCTGAG.

The sample holds a few counts of this clone. The sequenced fragment ends 3 residues before the CDR3 boundary, so the rest is inferred from the germline J gene. The rearrangement joins TRBV6-2 or TRBV6-3 to TRBJ1-4, with D perhaps matching TRBD1 (5 bases). Trimming took off 0 bases at V and 6 bases at J, with 11 bases between the two ends. CDR3 length: 15 residues. From germline, CDR1 is MNHEY and CDR2 SVGEGT. CDR3 sequence reads: CASSYSSGTYEKLFF. The CDR3 bases that were read are TGTGCCAGCAGTTACTCGTCGGGGACTTATGAAAAA.